The sequence of this T cell receptor beta chain was determined in a study of T cells after posttransplantation cyclophosphamide. About this clone itself: Its matching antigen is unknown.

The V end was cut by 5 bases, the J end by 4 bases, with 14 bases between. The CDR3 is 14 residues long. In germline, CDR1 is SGHAT, CDR2 FQNNGV. Sequencing used immunoSEQ multiplex PCR; TCRdb keeps in-frame clones, though not all of them. This sample carries more than 9,500 clones, none of them present only once. Whole-study findings and limits: Skin or GI-infiltrating T cells shared few TRB sequences with blood. Recipient CMV seropositivity and CMV reactivation strongly tracked TRB clonality. Donor-recipient repertoire similarity was low at 1-2 months, rising over year one.

This chain connects TRBV11-2 to TRBJ1-1; D is possibly TRBD1 (5 bases). The receptor comes from a woman aged 40-49 years in good health, CMV-negative, and a related stem cell transplant donor. Sequencing was carried out using PBMCs. The CDR3 sequence is CASSRNQGSTEAFF. The CDR3 DNA sequence: TGTGCCAGCAGCCGTAATCAGGGATCCACTGAAGCTTTCTTT.